Many counts were recorded for the clone carrying this T cell receptor beta chain. Its cognate antigen is unknown. There are 14 residues in the CDR3. V dropped 2 bases and J dropped 6 bases, with 17 bases sitting between them. From germline, CDR1 is DFQATT and CDR2 SNEGSKA (reference sequence). These data come from a study of T cells in Graves' hyperthyroidism and ophthalmopathy. Study details: It was at initial diagnosis, before any treatment, that peripheral blood was collected.

Ophthalmopathy patients had Clinical Activity Score at least 3, NOSPECS grade at least 4, duration under 3 months. Notes on the study in general: In blood, most of the thyroid clonotypes expanded above 0.001 were also present. Ophthalmopathy was separated from stable hyperthyroidism by a 13 V-J model.

The source material, RNA transcripts, was used to amplify TCR beta CDR3 regions. HTBI primers were employed in a first-round RT-PCR of the TCR CDR3. TCRdb reanalysed the multiplex PCR reads using MiXCR and keeps one entry per CDR3 protein. The repertoire holds 300,000 to 500,000 distinct CDR3 sequences, about an eighth seen once, with 28% in the top ten. This chain connects TRBV20-1 to TRBJ2-7, with D possibly TRBD2 on 5 matching bases. The sample taken for sequencing was blood. The sequence was obtained from a man aged 45-60 years with Graves' ophthalmopathy. CDR3 DNA sequence: TGCAGTGCTAGACCACCCTTACTAGGCGCCGAGCAGTACTTC. Protein product: CSARPPLLGAEQYF.